These 9 T cell receptor beta chains were sequenced from one sample in a study of blood T cells in healthy people across ages. It was with a sample-barcoded 5' primer and a J-beta primer mix that a second PCR of roughly 6 to 11 cycles was run. MiXCR, run by TCRdb on the 5' RACE reads, gives a single entry per CDR3 protein. The sample records some 1,000,000 distinct CDR3 sequences, under 30% being singletons. The sample also formed part of further work on T cells of mothers and their children.

The sequenced sample consisted of blood. These receptor sequences come from a girl aged 2-10 years in good health.

This clonotype was recorded once. The chain uses TRBV25-1 and TRBJ2-1, with a tentative D call TRBD2 (5 bases). This CDR3 contains 21 residues. The germline V gene has CDR1 MGHDK and CDR2 SYGVNS. Trimming took 5 bases from V and 0 from J, leaving 29 bases between them. The CDR3 loop is CASSLAGGLVGKSSSYNEQFF. In DNA, the CDR3 is TGTGCCAGCAGTCTTGCGGGCGGGTTGGTGGGAAAGAGCAGCTCCTACAATGAGCAGTTCTTC.

This clonotype was detected a few times. Here the CDR3 reads CASSRVSGQGYGYTF. Written as DNA, the CDR3 is TGTGCCAGCAGTCGCGTCTCGGGACAAGGCTATGGCTACACCTTC. This chain uses TRBV6-5 with TRBJ1-2; D may be TRBD1 (6 bases). CDR3 length: 15 residues. The germline CDR1 and CDR2 sequences are MNHEY and SVGAGI. V dropped 5 bases and J dropped 4 bases, with 17 bases sitting between them.

The chain uses TRBV9 and TRBJ2-5, with D tentatively TRBD1 (6 bases). V dropped 7 bases and J dropped 2 bases, with 18 bases sitting between them. The CDR3 consists of 15 residues. Germline loops: CDR1 SGDLS, CDR2 YYNGEE. The CDR3 DNA reads TGTGCCAGCGGCGCAACAGGGACCGTACAAGAGACCCAGTACTTC. Its protein product is CASGATGTVQETQYF.

The table lists this clonotype with a count of one. The V gene is TRBV18, the J gene TRBJ1-2; D is ambiguous. CDR1 KGHSH and CDR2 LQKENI come from the germline V gene. This CDR3 region has 14 residues. Trimming stripped 2 bases from V and 4 bases from J, with 11 bases between. CDR3 region: CASSPGPGSYGYTF. The CDR3 nucleotides are TGTGCCAGCTCACCAGGGCCGGGATCCTATGGCTACACCTTC.

The chain couples TRBV28 to TRBJ2-7; no firm D call. CDR1 MDHEN and CDR2 SYDVKM come from the germline V gene. There are 12 residues in the CDR3. Trimming took off 7 bases at V and 3 bases at J, with 10 bases between the two ends. CDR3 loop: CASKGVLYEQYF. The CDR3 nucleotides read TGTGCCAGCAAGGGTGTGCTCTACGAGCAGTACTTC.

The sample holds a few counts of this clonotype. The V and J genes are TRBV24-1 and TRBJ1-1, with D possibly matching TRBD1 (6 bases). CDR1 and CDR2 from the germline V gene are KGHDR and SFDVKD. This CDR3 is built from 13 residues. The germline V and J ends were trimmed by 7 bases and 2 bases, with 10 bases remaining between them. CDR3: CATREGGNTEAFF. In DNA form, the CDR3 reads TGTGCCACCAGAGAGGGGGGAAACACTGAAGCTTTCTTT.

CDR3 nucleotide sequence: TGTGCCAGCAGCCAAGATGTGACAGAGAATGAAAAACTGTTTTTT. Translation: CASSQDVTENEKLFF. The rearrangement uses TRBV3-1 and TRBJ1-4; tentatively, D is TRBD1 (5 bases). Trimming removed 0 bases at V and 5 bases at J, with 10 bases between. Germline V gene lookup returns CDR1 LGHDT and CDR2 YNNKEL (reference sequence). The CDR3 length is 15 residues.

This chain links TRBV29-1 with TRBJ2-3, with a weak D call TRBD2 (5 bases). Germline assignment: CDR1 SQVTM and CDR2 ANQGSEA. Trimming removed 0 bases at V and 6 bases at J, with 10 bases between. CDR3 length: 13 residues. The CDR3 DNA reads TGCAGCGTTGAAGAGTGGGAGCAGGATACGCAGTATTTT. Its protein product is CSVEEWEQDTQYF.

This clonotype was recorded at least ten times. V gene TRBV7-3 combines with J gene TRBJ1-1; 7 nucleotides agree with TRBD1. The junction had 0 bases not matched to a gene; V was cut back by 4 bases and J by 1 base. The CDR3 runs to 13 residues. The germline CDR1 and CDR2 sequences are SGHTA and FQGTGA. CDR3 region: CASSWDRNTEAFF. The CDR3 coding sequence is TGTGCCAGCAGCTGGGACAGGAACACTGAAGCTTTCTTT.